This T cell receptor (beta chain) appears in the sequencing data of a study of blood T cell repertoires in COVID-19. Overall study: Collection of acute and convalescent COVID-19 samples took place in the United States, Italy and Spain. The cDNA or gDNA used as material had been derived from T cells, B-cell-depleted T cells, or PBMCs.

Per the original data handling: Estimates of nucleated cell counts were drawn from the amplification of reference gene primers. Data came from immunoSEQ multiplex PCR; TCRdb stores just in-frame clones and leaves some out. V, J and clone size reflect that table, while D and trimming were determined from the DNA. The sample holds around 99,000 clones; about 90% are singletons and the top ten take 4.5% to 6%. This clone was found once. CDR1 and CDR2 (germline): SGHRS, YFSETQ. There are 14 residues in the CDR3. Trimming removed 3 bases from V and 1 base from J, with 10 bases in between. This chain connects TRBV5-1 to TRBJ1-1, with D possibly matching TRBD1 (5 bases). Specimen: peripheral blood. The sequence was collected from a middle-aged man with active or convalescent COVID-19. In DNA form, the CDR3 reads TGCGCCAGCAGCTCCCACGGGGGGAACACTGAAGCTTTCTTT. Translation gives CASSSHGGNTEAFF.